At least ten counts were recorded for the clone carrying this T cell receptor (beta chain). The antigen is unknown. These data come from a study of T cell repertoires in cytomegalovirus infection. Across the whole study: CMV infection plus the matching HLA type was flagged by public TCR beta signatures.

Germline CDR1 is LGHNA and CDR2 is YSLEER. The CDR3 spans 18 residues. Trimming shortened V by 0 bases and J by 2 bases, and 17 bases separated the two germline ends. Study-wide findings and caveats: Frequencies of public TCR beta families were cumulated, and this identified carriers of CMV plus the relevant HLA. The ex vivo response was dominated by HLA-C-restricted CMV-specific TCR beta clonotypes.

One entry per CDR3 protein, called by TCRdb with MiXCR from the reads. The sample has 250,000 to 300,000 distinct CDR3 sequences, 25% seen once; the top ten hold about 15%. This rearrangement joins TRBV4-3 to TRBJ1-5; no definite D call. This TCR was recovered from a human donor in good health (CMV status not recorded). Some clones in this sample may be carry-over from other donors' samples. Sequencing used PBMCs. The CDR3 protein is CASSQELAGLAGNQPQHF. In nucleotides, the CDR3 is TGCGCCAGCAGCCAAGAGTTAGCGGGCTTAGCGGGCAATCAGCCCCAGCATTTT.